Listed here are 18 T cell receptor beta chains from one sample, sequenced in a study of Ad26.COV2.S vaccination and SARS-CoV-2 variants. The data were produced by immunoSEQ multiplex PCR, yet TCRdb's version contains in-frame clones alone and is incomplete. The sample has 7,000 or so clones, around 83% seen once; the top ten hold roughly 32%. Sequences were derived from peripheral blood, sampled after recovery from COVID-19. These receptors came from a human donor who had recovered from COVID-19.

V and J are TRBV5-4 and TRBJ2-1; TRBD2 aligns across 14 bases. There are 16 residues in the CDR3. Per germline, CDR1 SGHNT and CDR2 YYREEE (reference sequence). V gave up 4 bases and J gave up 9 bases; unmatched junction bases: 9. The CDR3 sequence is CASSVPTSGRAFEQFF. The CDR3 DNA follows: TGTGCCAGCAGCGTCCCGACTAGCGGGAGGGCCTTTGAGCAGTTCTTC.

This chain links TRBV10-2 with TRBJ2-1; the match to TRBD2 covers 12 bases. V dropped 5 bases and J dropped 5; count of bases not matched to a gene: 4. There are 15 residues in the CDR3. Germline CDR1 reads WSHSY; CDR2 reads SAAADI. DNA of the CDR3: TGCGCCAGCAGTCTAGCGGGGGGGCGCCACAATGAGCAGTTCTTC. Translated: CASSLAGGRHNEQFF.

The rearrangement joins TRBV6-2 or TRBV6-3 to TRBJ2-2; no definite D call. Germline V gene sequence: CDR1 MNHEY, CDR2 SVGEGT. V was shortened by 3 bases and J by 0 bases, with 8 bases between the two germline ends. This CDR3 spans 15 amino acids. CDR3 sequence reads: CASSYSRPNTGELFF. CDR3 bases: TGTGCCAGCAGTTATTCTAGGCCGAACACCGGGGAGCTGTTTTTT.

The CDR3 region is CASSVGLAPETQYF. DNA for the CDR3: TGCGCCAGCAGCGTGGGACTAGCGCCGGAGACCCAGTACTTC. This sequence joins TRBV5-1 and TRBJ2-5; 10 nucleotides match TRBD2. Germline V CDR1 and CDR2: SGHRS, YFSETQ. This CDR3 is 14 amino acids long. Trimming at V came to 4 bases and at J to 5 bases, leaving 5 bases not matched to a gene.

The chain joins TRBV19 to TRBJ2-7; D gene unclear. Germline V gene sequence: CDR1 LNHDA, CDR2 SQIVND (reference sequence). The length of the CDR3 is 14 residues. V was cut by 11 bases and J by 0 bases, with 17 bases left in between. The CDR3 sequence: CAGTRPQSSYEQYF. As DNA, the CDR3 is TGTGCCGGAACCCGGCCCCAAAGCTCCTACGAGCAGTACTTC.

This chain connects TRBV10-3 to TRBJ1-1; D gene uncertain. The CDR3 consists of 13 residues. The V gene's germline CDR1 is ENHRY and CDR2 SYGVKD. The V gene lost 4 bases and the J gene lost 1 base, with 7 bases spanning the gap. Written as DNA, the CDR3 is TGTGCCATCAGTGTCCTAGAGAACACTGAAGCTTTCTTT. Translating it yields CAISVLENTEAFF.

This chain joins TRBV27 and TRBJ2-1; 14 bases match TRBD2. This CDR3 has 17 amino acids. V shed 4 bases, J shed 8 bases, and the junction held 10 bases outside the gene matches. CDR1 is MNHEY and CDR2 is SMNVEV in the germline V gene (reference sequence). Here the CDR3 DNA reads TGTGCCAGCAGTTCCCCCCTGACTAGCGGGAGGGCCGATGAGCAGTTCTTC. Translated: CASSSPLTSGRADEQFF.

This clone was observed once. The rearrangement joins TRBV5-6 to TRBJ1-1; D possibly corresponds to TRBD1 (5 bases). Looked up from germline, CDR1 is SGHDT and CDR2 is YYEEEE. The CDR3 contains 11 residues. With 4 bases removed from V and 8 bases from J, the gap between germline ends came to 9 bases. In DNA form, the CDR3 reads TGTGCCAGCAGCGTGCAGGGCGAAGCTTTCTTT. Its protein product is CASSVQGEAFF.

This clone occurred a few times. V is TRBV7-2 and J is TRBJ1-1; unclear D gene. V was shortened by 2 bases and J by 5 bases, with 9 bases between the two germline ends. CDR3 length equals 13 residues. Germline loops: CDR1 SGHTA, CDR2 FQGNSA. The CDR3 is CASSLMGNTEAFF. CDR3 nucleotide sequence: TGTGCCAGCAGCTTAATGGGGAATACTGAAGCTTTCTTT.

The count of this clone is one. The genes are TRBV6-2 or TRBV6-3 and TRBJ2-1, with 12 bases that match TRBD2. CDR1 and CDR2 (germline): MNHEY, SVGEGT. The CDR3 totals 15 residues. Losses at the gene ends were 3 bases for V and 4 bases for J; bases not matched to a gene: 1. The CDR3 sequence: CASSYLAGGYNEQFF. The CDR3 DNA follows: TGTGCCAGCAGTTATCTAGCGGGAGGGTACAATGAGCAGTTCTTC.

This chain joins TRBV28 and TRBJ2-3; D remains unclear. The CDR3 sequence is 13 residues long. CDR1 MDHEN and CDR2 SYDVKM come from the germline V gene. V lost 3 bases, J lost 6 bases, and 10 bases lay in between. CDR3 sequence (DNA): TGTGCCAGCAGTTTTAACGTCCCGGATACGCAGTATTTT. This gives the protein CASSFNVPDTQYF.

The CDR3 reads CASSQDRKPYNEQFF. CDR3 coding DNA: TGCGCCAGCAGCCAAGATAGGAAGCCATACAATGAGCAGTTCTTC. J is TRBJ2-1 and V is TRBV4-3; D not certain. The length of the CDR3 is 15 residues. CDR1 and CDR2 from the germline V gene are LGHNA and YSLEER. The V and J ends lost 0 bases and 4 bases respectively, with 10 bases between them.

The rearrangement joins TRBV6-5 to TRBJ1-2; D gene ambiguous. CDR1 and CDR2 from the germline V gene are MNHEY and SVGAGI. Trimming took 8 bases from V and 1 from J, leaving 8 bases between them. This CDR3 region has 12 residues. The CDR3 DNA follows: TGTGCCAGCTACGTCCTTAACTATGGCTACACCTTC. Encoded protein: CASYVLNYGYTF.

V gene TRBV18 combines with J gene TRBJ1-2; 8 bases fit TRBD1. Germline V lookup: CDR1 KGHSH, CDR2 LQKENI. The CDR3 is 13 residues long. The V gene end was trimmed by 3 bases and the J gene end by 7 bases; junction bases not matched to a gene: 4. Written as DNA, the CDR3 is TGTGCCAGCTCACCGGGACAGGCCTCTGGCTACACCTTC. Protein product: CASSPGQASGYTF.

The CDR3 coding sequence is TGCGCCAGCACCTGGACAGGGGAGAACACTGAAGCTTTCTTT. Translated, it gives CASTWTGENTEAFF. This sequence joins TRBV10-2 and TRBJ1-1, with 9 nucleotides matching TRBD1. This CDR3 spans 14 amino acids. The V gene's germline CDR1 is WSHSY and CDR2 SAAADI. After removal of 7 bases from V and 1 base from J, the junction contained 4 bases not matched to a gene.

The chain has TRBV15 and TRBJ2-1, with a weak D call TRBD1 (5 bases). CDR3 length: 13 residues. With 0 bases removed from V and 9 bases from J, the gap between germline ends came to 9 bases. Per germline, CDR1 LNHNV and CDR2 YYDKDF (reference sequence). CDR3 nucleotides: TGTGCCACCAGCAGAGATCTGACAGCTGAGCAGTTCTTC. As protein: CATSRDLTAEQFF.

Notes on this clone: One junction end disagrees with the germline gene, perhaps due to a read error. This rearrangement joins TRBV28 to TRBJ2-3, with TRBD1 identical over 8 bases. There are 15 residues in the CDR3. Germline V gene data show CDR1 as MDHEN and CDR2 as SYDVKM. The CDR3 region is CASRAGTGGTDTRYF. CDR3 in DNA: TGTGCCAGCAGGGCCGGGACAGGCGGCACAGATACGCGGTATTTT.

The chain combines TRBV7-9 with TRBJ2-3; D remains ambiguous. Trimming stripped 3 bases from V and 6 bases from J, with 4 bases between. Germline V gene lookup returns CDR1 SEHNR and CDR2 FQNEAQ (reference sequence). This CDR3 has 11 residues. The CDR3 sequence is CASSFQDTQYF. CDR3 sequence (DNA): TGTGCCAGCAGCTTCCAGGATACGCAGTATTTT.